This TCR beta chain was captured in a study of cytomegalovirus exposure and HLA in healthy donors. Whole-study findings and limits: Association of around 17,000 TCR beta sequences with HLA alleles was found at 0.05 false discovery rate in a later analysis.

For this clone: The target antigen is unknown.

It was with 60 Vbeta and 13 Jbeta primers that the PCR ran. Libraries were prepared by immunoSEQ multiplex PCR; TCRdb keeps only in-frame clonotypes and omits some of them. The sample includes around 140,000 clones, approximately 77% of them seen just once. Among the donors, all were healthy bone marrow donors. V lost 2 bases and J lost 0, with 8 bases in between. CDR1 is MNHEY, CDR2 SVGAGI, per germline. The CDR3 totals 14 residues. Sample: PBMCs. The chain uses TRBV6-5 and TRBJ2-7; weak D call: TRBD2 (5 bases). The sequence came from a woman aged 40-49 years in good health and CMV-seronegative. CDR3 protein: CASSYIGDSYEQYF. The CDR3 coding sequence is TGTGCCAGCAGTTACATCGGGGACTCCTACGAGCAGTACTTC.